These T cell receptor beta chains were read from a single sample in a study of regulatory T cells in long-lasting Graves disease. TCRdb independently ran MiXCR on the multiplex PCR reads; one entry per CDR3 protein. The table lists some 400,000 distinct CDR3 sequences, 14% to 15% of them singletons. This sample also belongs to another study, concerning T cells in Graves' hyperthyroidism and ophthalmopathy.

This specimen was peripheral blood mononuclear cells (PBMCs), taken at new diagnosis, from a patient treated with antithyroid drugs. These receptors were collected from a woman in her 30s with Graves disease. The CDR3 runs from the conserved cysteine through the conserved F or W. Fields, in order: J gene, clone size, V gene, D gene, CDR3 DNA, CDR3 protein. D genes are given only for firm matches. The size entry is marked missing in some rows and otherwise reads once, few, many or a size class.

TRBJ1-1 many TRBV20-1 TRBD1 TGCAGTGCTAGAACCGGACAGGGTTGGACAGCTTTCTTT CSARTGQGWTAFF
TRBJ2-1 few TRBV24-1 TRBD1 TGTGCCACCAGTGAGACCGGGACAGGGGACTTCAAAGAGCAGTTCTTC CATSETGTGDFKEQFF
TRBJ2-5 many TRBV20-1 NA TGCAGTGCTAGGACTCGGGTGCTAGCCGGAGAAGAGACCCAGTACTTC CSARTRVLAGEETQYF
TRBJ1-2 few TRBV27 NA TGTGCCAGCAGGACCTCGGCCGCTAACTATGGCTACACCTTC CASRTSAANYGYTF
TRBJ2-2 few TRBV12-5 NA TGTGCTAGTGAAACAGGGACCGGGGAGCTGTTTTTT CASETGTGELFF
TRBJ2-5 few TRBV12-3/TRBV12-4 TRBD2 TGTGCCAGCAGCCGAGTAGCTACCCTTGGGACTAGCGGGAGAGATTTAGAGACCCAGTACTTC CASSRVATLGTSGRDLETQYF
TRBJ1-1 many TRBV12-3/TRBV12-4 NA TGTGCCAGCAGTTTTGGACAGCCTAACGCGGACACTGAAGCTTTCTTT CASSFGQPNADTEAFF
TRBJ1-3 few TRBV5-5 TRBD1 TGTGCCAGCAGCGGAACCGGGACAGGCTCCTCTGGAAACACCATATATTTT CASSGTGTGSSGNTIYF
TRBJ2-2 NA TRBV7-2 NA TGTGCCAGCAGCCCCTATACCCAGACCGGGGAGCTGTTTTTT CASSPYTQTGELFF
TRBJ2-1 many TRBV12-3/TRBV12-4 TRBD2 TGTGCCAGCAGTCTGGGGACTAGCGGGAGGGCTTACAATGAGCAGTTCTTC CASSLGTSGRAYNEQFF
TRBJ1-1 many TRBV2 NA TGTGCCAGCAGTGAGATTTACACTGAAGCTTTCTTT CASSEIYTEAFF
TRBJ2-3 NA TRBV13 NA TGTGCCAGCAGCTTGAAGGGAGTGGGCACAGATACGCAGTATTTT CASSLKGVGTDTQYF
TRBJ2-7 many TRBV28 NA TGTGCCAGCAGTTTACCTCCGGGACAAGGGGGGCAGTACTTC CASSLPPGQGGQYF
TRBJ2-1 many TRBV28 TRBD2 TGTGCCAGCGGCCACCCCGCGGGCGGGAGGCCTCACAATGAGCAGTTCTTC CASGHPAGGRPHNEQFF
TRBJ1-2 NA TRBV7-9 NA TGTGCCAGCAGCTTTTTGTTACTCGAGGGCTACACCTTC CASSFLLLEGYTF
TRBJ1-5 many TRBV24-1 NA TGTGCCACCAGTGACTCCGACAGTTGGGGCAGTCAGCCCCAGCATTTT CATSDSDSWGSQPQHF
TRBJ2-7 NA TRBV30 NA TGTGCTTGTCGAGCGGCGACCTACGAGCAGTACTTC CACRAATYEQYF
TRBJ2-3 many TRBV6-1 NA TGTGCCAGCAGTGACATGGGCGGGTCAGATACGCAGTATTTT CASSDMGGSDTQYF
TRBJ2-2 many TRBV6-5 TRBD1 TGTGCCAGCAGTTACGAACAGGGGCGGACCGGGGAGCTGTTTTTT CASSYEQGRTGELFF
TRBJ2-1 many TRBV11-2 TRBD2 TGTGCCAGCAGTTTAGCGGGAGGGCCTGGTAATGAGCAGTTCTTC CASSLAGGPGNEQFF
TRBJ1-6 many TRBV7-9 TRBD1 TGTGCCAGCAGCTCCGGGACAGGGTCCTCACCCCTCCACTTT CASSSGTGSSPLHF
TRBJ2-1 many TRBV6-1 TRBD1 TGTGCCAGCAGCCCCGGACAGGGGCCCTCGGCGGAGCAGTTCTTC CASSPGQGPSAEQFF
TRBJ2-7 many TRBV3-1 NA TGTGCCAGCAGTGGGGACGCCCTCTACGAGCAGTACTTC CASSGDALYEQYF
TRBJ2-1 many TRBV11-2 TRBD2 TGTGCCAGCAGCTTAGGGCGGGAGGCGTACAATGAGCAGTTCTTC CASSLGREAYNEQFF
TRBJ2-2 few TRBV7-2 NA TGTGCCAGCAGCCAAGAGGAGGGACTGTTCGCGAACACCGGGGAGCTGTTTTTT CASSQEEGLFANTGELFF
TRBJ2-7 many TRBV6-2/TRBV6-3 TRBD2 TGTGCCAGCAGTGCCTACGGGACTAGCGGGTCCTACGAGCAGTACTTC CASSAYGTSGSYEQYF
TRBJ2-1 many TRBV3-1 TRBD2 TGTGCCAGCAGCCCTGGACTAGCGGGAGGTGACAATGAGCAGTTCTTC CASSPGLAGGDNEQFF
TRBJ2-5 many TRBV5-1 NA TGCGCCAGCAGCTTGGAACGACAAGAGACCCAGTACTTC CASSLERQETQYF
TRBJ1-2 NA TRBV5-5 NA TGTGCCAGCAGCTTAAGGTTTGGAGGGGATGTTGGCTACACCTTC CASSLRFGGDVGYTF
TRBJ1-1 many TRBV9 NA TGTGCCAGCAGCGTGAGCGGGAACACTGAAGCTTTCTTT CASSVSGNTEAFF
TRBJ2-3 many TRBV15 NA TGTGCCACCAGCAGAGAGTGGATTAGCACAGATACGCAGTATTTT CATSREWISTDTQYF
TRBJ2-6 NA TRBV24-1 NA TGTGCCACCAGTGATCAGGGGAGAGGCTCTGGGGCCAACGTCCTGACTTTC CATSDQGRGSGANVLTF
TRBJ1-4 many TRBV24-1 TRBD1 TGTGCCACCAGTGACCCGACAGGGGGGGAAGAAAAACTGTTTTTT CATSDPTGGEEKLFF
TRBJ1-1 NA TRBV2 NA TGTGCCAGGACTGGATCGAACACTGAAGCTTTCTTT CARTGSNTEAFF
TRBJ1-6 NA TRBV11-1 NA TGTGCCAGCCAACTCCGGGGGCAGAGAAATTCACCCCTCCACTTT CASQLRGQRNSPLHF
TRBJ2-5 few TRBV7-9 NA TGTGCCAGCAGCGAAAGGAGGGTCCAAGAGACCCAGTGCTTC CASSERRVQETQCF
TRBJ2-1 many TRBV7-6 TRBD1 TGTGCCAGCAGCTCCGGACAGGGGACCTACAATGAGCAGTTCTTC CASSSGQGTYNEQFF
TRBJ1-4 many TRBV14 NA TGTGCCAGCAGCCAAGATATGGGCCGGAGCGGAAAACTGTTTTTT CASSQDMGRSGKLFF
TRBJ1-2 many TRBV20-1 NA TGCAGTGCTAGAGATACGCGAGCTAACTATGGCTACACCTTC CSARDTRANYGYTF
TRBJ1-4 many TRBV30 NA TGTGCCTGGAACGGAGGAATCGTTGGAGAAAAACTGTTTTTT CAWNGGIVGEKLFF
TRBJ1-1 NA TRBV27 NA TGTGCCAGCAGCCGAGGGGGGAACACTGGAGCTTTCTTT CASSRGGNTGAFF
TRBJ1-2 many TRBV29-1 NA TGCAGCGTAGACCCGAACCTCTATGGCTACACCTTC CSVDPNLYGYTF
TRBJ2-1 once TRBV29-1 TRBD1 TGCCTCAACGGGGACAGGGCCGAGCAGTTCTTC CLNGDRAEQFF
TRBJ2-1 NA TRBV6-9 TRBD2 TGTGCCAGCAGTTATACTAGCGGACACTACAACGAGCAGTTCTTC CASSYTSGHYNEQFF
TRBJ2-7 once TRBV18 NA TGTGCCAGCTCACTACAGGCAGAGTCTCTCTCCGAGCAGTACTTC CASSLQAESLSEQYF
TRBJ2-3 NA TRBV5-8 TRBD1 TGTGCCAGCACACCTCCAGGGGGCTCGGCAGATACGCAGTATTTT CASTPPGGSADTQYF
TRBJ1-2 NA TRBV4-1 NA TGCGCCAGCAGCCAAGAACCCCTGGGTTCGGGGCAGGTGAACGGCTACACCTTC CASSQEPLGSGQVNGYTF
TRBJ1-3 NA TRBV18 NA TGTGCCAGCTCACCTCAGGGAACTGGAAACACCATATATTTT CASSPQGTGNTIYF
TRBJ2-5 many TRBV12-3/TRBV12-4 TRBD1 TGTGCCAGCCGACAGGGTCGCGAGACCCAGTACTTC CASRQGRETQYF
TRBJ2-1 NA TRBV4-1 TRBD2 TGCGCCAGCAGCCAAGATCGTGGGACTAGTCGTCGGGACAATGAGCAGTTCTTC CASSQDRGTSRRDNEQFF
TRBJ2-1 many TRBV6-2/TRBV6-3 NA TGTGCCAGCAGTTATAGGGAGACCAATGAGCAGTTCTTC CASSYRETNEQFF
TRBJ2-3 few TRBV2 NA TGTGCCAGCAGTACACAGACTAGCACAGATACGCAGTATTTT CASSTQTSTDTQYF
TRBJ2-3 many TRBV11-3 TRBD2 TGTGCCAGCAGCCCAGGCGGGGGGGTGACAGATACGCAGTATTTT CASSPGGGVTDTQYF
TRBJ1-1 many TRBV24-1 TRBD1 TGTGCCACCAGTGATCCGGGACAGGGGCACACTGAAGCTTTCTTT CATSDPGQGHTEAFF
TRBJ2-3 NA TRBV7-9 NA TGTGCCGGCGGCCTAGCGAGAGTAGGAGATACGCAGTATTTT CAGGLARVGDTQYF
TRBJ2-1 few TRBV7-9 TRBD2 TGTGCCAGCAGCCCCGAGGTCGGGCTAGCGGTATACAATGAGCAGTTCTTC CASSPEVGLAVYNEQFF
TRBJ1-1 many TRBV30 NA TGTGCCCAAAGGGGGGTAAGAACTGAAGCTTTCTTT CAQRGVRTEAFF
TRBJ2-2 NA TRBV5-4 NA TGTGCCAGCAGCTACGCGGCATCCCCTACCACCGGGGAGCTGTTTTTT CASSYAASPTTGELFF
TRBJ2-5 many TRBV4-1 NA TGCGCCAGCAGCCAAGGATTAGTACAAGAGACCCAGTACTTC CASSQGLVQETQYF
TRBJ2-3 NA TRBV4-2 TRBD2 TGTGCCAGCAGCCAAGATCGGGGGGTTTGGCTAGCGGGGGGGAGGCGCCGCACAGATACGCAGTATTTT CASSQDRGVWLAGGRRRTDTQYF